These 13 T cell receptor beta chains share one sample of origin, sequenced in a study of a mutant IDH1 vaccine in newly diagnosed glioma. Profiled with immunoSEQ multiplex PCR; TCRdb holds only in-frame clones, not every one. The data contain about 51,000 clones, roughly 78% of them singletons. Antigens for these TCRs are unknown. Sample time point: week 5, during vaccination. Every vaccine dose comprised 300 ug of mutant IDH1 20-mer peptide plus topical imiquimod. Source: PBMCs, taken from a glioma patient whose treatment included an IDH1 peptide vaccine. The receptors stem from a man in his fifties with glioma.

With regard to this clone: The junction departs from germline at one end; a sequencing error may be responsible. The chain recombines TRBV7-7 with TRBJ1-2; 7 bases map to TRBD1. Germline V gene lookup returns CDR1 SSHAT and CDR2 FNYEAQ (reference sequence). This CDR3 spans 17 amino acids. This CDR3 reads CASSSALQGRKNYGYTF. CDR3 in DNA: TGTGCTAGCAGCTCCGCCTTACAGGGGCGAAAAAACTATGGCTACACCTTC.

The chain couples TRBV5-6 to TRBJ2-1; 10 nucleotides match TRBD1. The V and J ends lost 2 bases and 0 bases, in that order; junction bases with no gene match: 5. CDR1 and CDR2 from the germline V gene are SGHDT and YYEEEE. The CDR3 spans 17 residues. CDR3 in amino acids: CASSLETGGLSYNEQFF. The CDR3 DNA follows: TGTGCCAGCAGCTTAGAGACAGGGGGCCTCTCCTACAATGAGCAGTTCTTC.

This clone was recorded a few times. The CDR3 DNA sequence: TGTGCCAGCAGCTTATGGGCTAGCGGGGGCACAGATACGCAGTATTTT. Translated, it gives CASSLWASGGTDTQYF. This chain uses TRBV7-2 with TRBJ2-3, with 9 bases aligning to TRBD2. The CDR3 contains 16 residues. V was pared by 2 bases and J by 1 base, with 4 bases of the junction left unmatched. Per germline, CDR1 SGHTA and CDR2 FQGNSA.

The chain joins TRBV19 to TRBJ1-5, with D tentatively TRBD1 (6 bases). The V end was cut by 7 bases, the J end by 0 bases, with 16 bases between. The CDR3 runs 16 residues. CDR1 is LNHDA and CDR2 is SQIVND in the germline V gene (reference sequence). For the CDR3, the DNA is TGTGCCAGTAATCGGAGGACAGAGTATAGCAATCAGCCCCAGCATTTT. It specifies CASNRRTEYSNQPQHF.

This sequence joins TRBV9 and TRBJ2-6; 12 bases line up with TRBD2. Trimming took 2 bases from V and 1 from J; bases not matched to a gene: 4. From germline, CDR1 is SGDLS and CDR2 YYNGEE. This CDR3 comprises 18 residues. As DNA, the CDR3 is TGTGCCAGCAGCGTTGGACTAGCGGGGAATTCTGGGGCCAACGTCCTGACTTTC. This translates into CASSVGLAGNSGANVLTF.

This clone was observed once. The chain has TRBV6-5 and TRBJ2-7; D is uncertain. V lost 2 bases and J lost 3, with 8 bases in between. The CDR3 sequence is 13 residues long. Germline assignment: CDR1 MNHEY and CDR2 SVGAGI. In DNA form, the CDR3 reads TGTGCCAGCAGTTACGCTGGCAGCTACGAGCAGTACTTC. Its protein product is CASSYAGSYEQYF.

The V call is TRBV6-6, the J call TRBJ2-1; 7 nucleotides line up with TRBD1. V lost 4 bases, J lost 0 bases, and 3 bases stayed unmatched. The CDR3 runs to 15 residues. From germline, CDR1 is MNHNY and CDR2 SVGAGI (reference sequence). The CDR3 loop reads CASSSTGSSYNEQFF. In DNA form, the CDR3 reads TGTGCCAGCAGTTCGACAGGGAGCTCCTACAATGAGCAGTTCTTC.

This clone was seen more than once but under ten times. The genes are TRBV7-2 and TRBJ2-7; 8 nucleotides agree with TRBD1. This CDR3 is 15 amino acids long. J gave up 4 bases and V 1 base, and 6 bases lay outside the gene matches. Germline loops: CDR1 SGHTA, CDR2 FQGNSA. This chain's CDR3 is CASSLGGQDLYEQYF. CDR3 DNA: TGTGCCAGCAGCTTAGGGGGACAGGATCTATACGAGCAGTACTTC.

This clone was detected a few times. The chain links TRBV10-3 to TRBJ1-1, with D perhaps matching TRBD1 (5 bases). CDR1 and CDR2 from the germline V gene are ENHRY and SYGVKD. Between the trimmed V and J ends, which lost 8 bases and 4 bases, there was a span of 17 bases. This CDR3 spans 14 amino acids. The CDR3 nucleotides are TGTGCCATCGGGGAGACGGGGGGGATCACTGAAGCTTTCTTT. Translated, it gives CAIGETGGITEAFF.

CDR3 amino acids: CASSEEDGNTIYF. CDR3 coding DNA: TGTGCCAGCAGTGAAGAAGATGGAAACACCATATATTTT. The genes are TRBV6-4 and TRBJ1-3; D is unresolved. V was trimmed by 3 bases and J by 3 bases, leaving 6 bases between them. The CDR3 spans 13 residues. The germline V gene encodes CDR1 MRHNA and CDR2 SNTAGT.

The chain is built from TRBV7-8 and TRBJ1-6; D unclear. V gave up 1 base and J gave up 3 bases, with 1 base separating them. The germline gives CDR1 SGHVS, CDR2 FQNEAQ. The CDR3 extends over 13 amino acids. CDR3 sequence: CASSLDYNSPLHF. CDR3 coding DNA: TGTGCCAGCAGCTTAGACTATAATTCACCCCTCCACTTT.

The gene calls are TRBV7-2 and TRBJ1-2, with D perhaps matching TRBD1 (5 bases). This CDR3 region has 15 residues. Trimming removed 0 bases from V and 0 bases from J, with 8 bases in between. The V gene's germline CDR1 is SGHTA and CDR2 FQGNSA. The DNA for the CDR3 is TGTGCCAGCAGCTTAGCGAAGGGGACTAACTATGGCTACACCTTC. Amino acid sequence: CASSLAKGTNYGYTF.

The V gene is TRBV5-1, the J gene TRBJ2-7, with D possibly matching TRBD1 (6 bases). Trimming took off 6 bases at V and 6 bases at J, with 25 bases between the two ends. CDR1 SGHRS and CDR2 YFSETQ come from the germline V gene. This CDR3 is 16 amino acids long. The CDR3 DNA sequence: TGCGCCAGCACGCGGTGGACAGTAAGAGGGGCAGGCGAGCAGTACTTC. It encodes CASTRWTVRGAGEQYF.